This T cell receptor beta chain is from a study of chemoradiotherapy in HPV16-positive cancers. Study as a whole: Two HPV16-positive patients' cells yielded candidate HPV-specific clones and common motifs. Study-level findings and limits: HPV-specific T cells were functionally defined from only a couple of HPV16-positive patients. During treatment, candidate HPV-specific clones and E7-related motifs expanded in tumor. HPV-responsive T-cell expansion during chemoradiotherapy was linked to improved recurrence-free survival in HPV16-positive patients.

Some clones are missing from TCRdb's copy, which holds only in-frame ones; the method was immunoSEQ multiplex PCR. The sample records around 30,000 clones, 92% being singletons. As to this clone: Its antigen is not known.

Deletions cut 6 bases from V and 0 bases from J, with 9 bases between. The germline CDR1 and CDR2 sequences are MNHNS and SASEGT. The CDR3 runs 14 residues. This clonotype was sampled from a human donor with HPV-associated anogenital cancer. The starting material was blood, obtained from a patient who underwent chemoradiotherapy. The V call is TRBV6-1, the J call TRBJ2-1; D gene unclear. CDR3 protein: CASRYLGSYNEQFF. The CDR3 DNA reads TGTGCCAGCAGATACCTCGGCTCCTACAATGAGCAGTTCTTC.